Each of the 11 T cell receptor beta chains below was sequenced from the same sample in a study of blood T cell repertoires in COVID-19. The repertoire was sequenced with immunoSEQ multiplex PCR; TCRdb's copy has only in-frame clones and lacks some. This table has about 440,000 clones, approximately 90% appearing once. The sequenced sample consisted of peripheral blood. These receptors all stem from a woman in her thirties with acute or convalescent COVID-19.

The table lists this clone with a count of one. This chain uses TRBV18 with TRBJ2-7; D remains unclear. CDR1 and CDR2 (germline): KGHSH, LQKENI. With 2 bases removed from V and 5 bases from J, the gap between germline ends came to 7 bases. The CDR3 is 12 amino acids. In DNA, the CDR3 is TGTGCCAGCTCACCAAGGCAGGACGAGCAGTACTTC. Translation: CASSPRQDEQYF.

This chain links TRBV7-3 with TRBJ2-3; tentative D call: TRBD2 (5 bases). V was cut by 5 bases and J by 2 bases, with 14 bases left in between. CDR1 is SGHTA, CDR2 FQGTGA, per germline. The CDR3 is made up of 15 amino acids. CDR3 sequence (DNA): TGTGCCAGCAGCACTAATGGACTGGCCACAGATACGCAGTATTTT. Encoded protein: CASSTNGLATDTQYF.

V is TRBV23-1 and J is TRBJ2-5; no definite D call. TRBV23-1 counts as an open reading frame of uncertain function. V gave up 3 bases and J gave up 2 bases, with 10 bases separating them. The CDR3 extends over 14 amino acids. In nucleotides, the CDR3 is TGCGCCAGCAGTCATCCGACATATCAAGAGACCCAGTACTTC. It codes for CASSHPTYQETQYF.

This clone was seen a handful of times. The V call is TRBV2, the J call TRBJ2-3, with D perhaps matching TRBD1 (5 bases). The CDR3 has 12 amino acids. V was trimmed by 7 bases and J by 6 bases, leaving 11 bases between them. Germline loops: CDR1 SNHLY, CDR2 FYNNEI. As DNA, the CDR3 is TGTGCCAGCAAACAGGTGGAGGATACGCAGTATTTT. It specifies CASKQVEDTQYF.

The chain carries TRBV27 and TRBJ1-6; D is uncertain. With 2 bases removed from V and 3 bases from J, the gap between germline ends came to 11 bases. The CDR3 is 16 residues long. Germline CDR1 and CDR2: MNHEY and SMNVEV (reference sequence). CDR3 in amino acids: CASSLTAGIYNSPLHF. As DNA, the CDR3 is TGTGCCAGCAGTTTAACCGCGGGGATCTATAATTCACCCCTCCACTTT.

J is TRBJ1-2 and V is TRBV29-1; TRBD1 is a possible D gene (5 bases). The CDR3 consists of 13 residues. With 0 bases removed from V and 5 bases from J, the gap between germline ends came to 10 bases. In germline, CDR1 is SQVTM, CDR2 ANQGSEA. The CDR3 sequence is CSVEDLREYGYTF. In DNA form, the CDR3 reads TGCAGCGTTGAAGATCTCAGGGAATATGGCTACACCTTC.

J is TRBJ2-3 and V is TRBV5-6; 14 bases map to TRBD2. The germline V gene encodes CDR1 SGHDT and CDR2 YYEEEE. The CDR3 contains 17 residues. Trimming cost V 3 bases and J 3 bases; bases outside gene matches: 6. CDR3 DNA: TGTGCCAGCAGCTGGAGGACTAGCGGGGGGTGGACAGATACGCAGTATTTT. Its protein is CASSWRTSGGWTDTQYF.

This clone was found once. The rearrangement joins TRBV4-1 to TRBJ1-5; maybe TRBD1 (5 bases). Trimming stripped 0 bases from V and 4 bases from J, with 7 bases between. The CDR3 has 14 residues. In germline, CDR1 is MGHRA, CDR2 YSYEKL. Written as DNA, the CDR3 is TGCGCCAGCAGCCAAGATGGGGGGAATCAGCCCCAGCATTTT. This translates into CASSQDGGNQPQHF.

V and J are TRBV5-4 and TRBJ2-2, with 10 bases fitting TRBD2. There are 14 residues in the CDR3. J lost 8 bases, V lost 6 bases, and 7 bases had no gene match. The V gene's germline CDR1 is SGHNT and CDR2 YYREEE (reference sequence). This CDR3 is CASMKRGGRGELFF. The CDR3 region has the DNA TGTGCCAGCATGAAGCGGGGGGGCCGAGGGGAGCTGTTTTTT.

As DNA, the CDR3 is TGTGCCAGCAGCTTAGGACTAGCGGGGGTGGATGAGCAGTTCTTC. Translation: CASSLGLAGVDEQFF. The chain combines TRBV7-7 with TRBJ2-1; 12 nucleotides align to TRBD2. The trim removed 1 base at V and 8 bases at J, leaving 3 bases unmatched. The CDR3 extends over 15 amino acids. CDR1 is SSHAT and CDR2 is FNYEAQ in the germline V gene (reference sequence). Full variable domain (remainder filled in from reference TRBV7-7 and TRBJ2-1): GAGVSQSPRYKVTKRGQDVTLRCDPISSHATLYWYQQALGQGPEFLTYFNYEAQPDKSGLPSDRFSAERPEGSISTLTIQRTEQRDSAMYRCASSLGLAGVDEQFFGPGTRLTVL.

The chain recombines TRBV30 with TRBJ2-7; D gene ambiguous. Trimming shortened V by 4 bases and J by 6 bases, and 13 bases separated the two germline ends. The CDR3 is 12 residues long. Germline values: CDR1 GTSNPN, CDR2 SVGIG (reference sequence). This CDR3 is CAWTDTGREQYF. The CDR3 nucleotides are TGTGCCTGGACTGATACTGGGCGCGAGCAGTACTTC.